This TCR beta chain was identified in a study of regulatory T cells in long-lasting Graves disease. Study conclusions and caveats: Accuracy might have suffered from few samples.

This clonotype occurred many times. Its antigen is not known. Germline CDR1 and CDR2: LGHDT and YNNKEL (reference sequence). The V gene lost 0 bases and the J gene lost 5 bases, with 13 bases spanning the gap. The CDR3 consists of 15 residues. Investigators prepared the TCR beta libraries by applying iRepertoire HTBI primers and Arm-PCR of CDR3 regions. TCRdb processed the multiplex PCR reads anew with MiXCR; each CDR3 protein has one entry. The sample consists of under 700,000 distinct CDR3 sequences, around 15% of them appearing once. The time point here: newly diagnosed GD, antithyroid drugs for less than 3 months. PBMCs were the source of the RNA used for TCR sequencing. The same sample was also studied in work on T cells in Graves' hyperthyroidism and ophthalmopathy. This second study notes: First-round RT-PCR targeting the TCR CDR3 was performed with the HTBI primer set. Most thyroid clonotypes expanded above 0.001 appeared in blood too.

This chain joins TRBV3-1 and TRBJ1-2; D gene ambiguous. The sample was peripheral blood mononuclear cells (PBMCs), taken at new diagnosis, from a patient treated with antithyroid drugs. The TCR originated in a woman aged 35-65 years with Graves disease. In DNA form, the CDR3 reads TGTGCCAGCAGCCAAGATATGCTTGTTGGTTATGGCTACACCTTC. Protein product: CASSQDMLVGYGYTF. The whole variable domain, filled in from reference TRBV3-1 and TRBJ1-2, reads DTAVSQTPKYLVTQMGNDKSIKCEQNLGHDTMYWYKQDSKKFLKIMFSYNNKELIINETVPNRFSPKSPDKAHLNLHINSLELGDSAVYFCASSQDMLVGYGYTFGSGTRLTVV.